These T cell receptor beta chains were read from a single sample in a study of blood T cell repertoires in COVID-19. The repertoire was sequenced with immunoSEQ multiplex PCR; TCRdb's copy has only in-frame clones and lacks some. The data contain hundreds of thousands of clones, approximately 90% of them singletons. The specimen sequenced was PBMCs or T cells enriched from blood (not recorded which). The receptors were gathered from a young man who had recovered from COVID-19. The CDR3 runs from the conserved cysteine through the conserved F or W. The D gene is left open where the match is weak. Some rows have no size entry. The others give once, few or many, or a class for an expanded clone.

CASTITGASYDEQYF	TGTGCCAGCACCATCACTGGAGCTAGCTACGACGAGCAGTACTTC	-	-	TRBJ2-7	TRBV7-6
CASSAISGGAIDTQYF	TGTGCCAGCAGTGCTATTAGCGGGGGGGCCATAGATACGCAGTATTTT	TRBD2	-	TRBJ2-3	TRBV2
CASSVASGRIAGELFF	TGTGCCAGCAGCGTAGCGAGCGGGAGGATCGCCGGGGAGCTGTTTTTT	TRBD2	-	TRBJ2-2	TRBV9
CASSRRGLESQETQYF	TGCGCCAGCAGCCGTAGGGGCCTCGAGAGCCAAGAGACCCAGTACTTC	-	-	TRBJ2-5	TRBV4-1
CATFRDRVNEQYF	TGCGCCACCTTCCGGGACAGGGTAAACGAGCAGTACTTC	TRBD1	few	TRBJ2-7	TRBV10-1
CASSSIQNRFGYTF	TGTGCCAGCAGCTCAATTCAAAACAGGTTTGGCTACACCTTC	-	-	TRBJ1-2	TRBV5-4
CASNEAQSNQPQHF	TGTGCCAGTAACGAAGCACAGAGCAATCAGCCCCAGCATTTT	-	-	TRBJ1-5	TRBV19
CAISAHPGLANTGELFF	TGTGCCATCAGCGCGCACCCGGGACTAGCGAACACCGGGGAGCTGTTTTTT	TRBD2	-	TRBJ2-2	TRBV10-3
CASSPGPRDNEQFF	TGCGCCAGCAGCCCCGGCCCCCGGGACAATGAGCAGTTCTTC	-	-	TRBJ2-1	TRBV5-1
CASSIGGTGAVKQYF	TGTGCCAGTAGTATCGGGGGGACAGGGGCTGTAAAGCAGTACTTC	TRBD1	few	TRBJ2-7	TRBV19
CASSFPSRGTEAFF	TGTGCCAGCAGTTTCCCTTCGAGAGGGACTGAAGCTTTCTTT	-	few	TRBJ1-1	TRBV28
CASSVNGNQPSDTQYF	TGTGCCAGCAGTGTGAACGGGAACCAACCCTCAGATACGCAGTATTTT	-	-	TRBJ2-3	TRBV6-1
CASSQGTDASTDTQYF	TGCGCCAGCAGCCAAGGGACAGATGCTAGCACAGATACGCAGTATTTT	TRBD1	-	TRBJ2-3	TRBV5-1
CASSFPTDRGVNTIYF	TGTGCCAGCAGCTTTCCCACGGACAGGGGAGTCAACACCATATATTTT	TRBD1	-	TRBJ1-3	TRBV7-9
CSASSGGLSYEQYF	TGCAGTGCTAGTTCGGGAGGCCTCTCCTACGAGCAGTACTTC	TRBD2	-	TRBJ2-7	TRBV20-1
CASRATGDTGELFF	TGTGCCAGCAGGGCCACAGGGGACACCGGGGAGCTGTTTTTT	TRBD1	-	TRBJ2-2	TRBV28
CASSLLAEWSSYNEQFF	TGTGCCAGCAGCCTTTTAGCGGAATGGAGCTCCTACAATGAGCAGTTCTTC	-	-	TRBJ2-1	TRBV11-2
CSAQMGAVGNTIYF	TGCAGCGCCCAAATGGGGGCAGTTGGAAACACCATATATTTT	-	-	TRBJ1-3	TRBV29-1
CASSEGHGNSYEQYF	TGTGCCAGCAGTGAGGGACACGGCAACTCCTACGAGCAGTACTTC	-	-	TRBJ2-7	TRBV6-1
CASSPLAQATEAFF	TGTGCCAGCAGTCCCCTAGCTCAGGCCACTGAAGCTTTCTTT	-	-	TRBJ1-1	TRBV28
CASSQNPGLAGWEQFF	TGTGCCAGCAGCCAAAACCCGGGACTAGCGGGATGGGAGCAGTTCTTC	TRBD2	-	TRBJ2-1	TRBV3-1/TRBV3-2
CASSRELLQGVGEAFF	TGTGCCAGCTCACGAGAACTCCTACAGGGGGTTGGAGAAGCTTTCTTT	TRBD1	-	TRBJ1-1	TRBV18
CASSVPGYNEQFF	TGTGCCAGCAGCGTCCCCGGTTACAATGAGCAGTTCTTC	-	-	TRBJ2-1	TRBV5-6
CASSIAEDQPQHF	TGTGCCAGTAGTATAGCCGAGGATCAGCCCCAGCATTTT	-	-	TRBJ1-5	TRBV19
CASSQDIAGGYNEQFF	TGCGCCAGCAGCCAGGATATAGCGGGGGGTTACAATGAGCAGTTCTTC	TRBD2	-	TRBJ2-1	TRBV4-1
CASSPGAQDTQYF	TGTGCCAGCTCACCTGGGGCACAAGATACGCAGTATTTT	-	-	TRBJ2-3	TRBV18
CASSLEGTRNTEAFF	TGCGCCAGCAGCTTGGAAGGGACACGGAACACTGAAGCTTTCTTT	-	once	TRBJ1-1	TRBV5-1
CASSESTGDTGELFF	TGTGCCAGCAGTGAATCGACAGGCGACACCGGGGAGCTGTTTTTT	-	-	TRBJ2-2	TRBV25-1
CASTPFLLLGANTGELFF	TGTGCCAGCACCCCCTTTCTCCTACTCGGGGCGAACACCGGGGAGCTGTTTTTT	-	few	TRBJ2-2	TRBV7-9
CASSLTGAAEAFF	TGTGCCAGCAGCTTAACGGGGGCCGCTGAAGCTTTCTTT	-	-	TRBJ1-1	TRBV7-3
CAWSGTSRRNTIYF	TGTGCCTGGAGTGGGACATCCCGTCGAAACACCATATATTTT	-	-	TRBJ1-3	TRBV30
CASGLVSWTSGYFSYNEQFF	TGTGCTAGTGGTTTGGTAAGTTGGACTAGCGGGTACTTCTCCTACAATGAGCAGTTCTTC	TRBD2	once	TRBJ2-1	TRBV12-5
CASSEGLSYEQYF	TGCGCCAGCAGTGAGGGGCTGAGCTACGAGCAGTACTTC	-	few	TRBJ2-7	TRBV10-1
CASSYSGTGITFF	TGTGCCAGCAGTTACTCGGGGACAGGGATTACTTTCTTT	TRBD1	-	TRBJ1-1	TRBV6-5
CASSIGGTSVDTQYF	TGTGCCAGTAGTATAGGGGGGACTAGTGTAGATACGCAGTATTTT	TRBD2	-	TRBJ2-3	TRBV19
CASSQPLAGVYNEQFF	TGCGCCAGCAGCCAACCACTAGCGGGGGTGTACAATGAGCAGTTCTTC	TRBD2	few	TRBJ2-1	TRBV4-1
CASSFGLAQDTQYF	TGTGCCAGCAGTTTCGGTCTAGCACAAGATACGCAGTATTTT	-	-	TRBJ2-3	TRBV28
CASRPPEAQETQYF	TGTGCCAGCAGACCTCCGGAGGCCCAAGAGACCCAGTACTTC	-	-	TRBJ2-5	TRBV28
CASSLDTISYEQYF	TGTGCCAGCAGTTTGGACACCATCTCCTACGAGCAGTACTTC	-	once	TRBJ2-7	TRBV6-5
CASSYLFGPGADTQYF	TGTGCCAGCAGTTACCTCTTCGGTCCAGGCGCAGATACGCAGTATTTT	-	once	TRBJ2-3	TRBV6-5
CASRLTGTGIQYF	TGTGCCAGCAGACTGACAGGGACAGGGATTCAGTACTTC	TRBD1	-	TRBJ2-4	TRBV6-6
CAISESQGQPNQPQHF	TGTGCCATCAGTGAGTCTCAAGGACAGCCCAATCAGCCCCAGCATTTT	-	-	TRBJ1-5	TRBV10-3
CASSYRDGYTF	TGTGCCAGCAGTTACAGGGACGGCTACACCTTC	-	-	TRBJ1-2	TRBV12-3/TRBV12-4